The entry below describes one T cell receptor (beta chain). The antigen is unknown. The data are from a study of circulating CD8 cells and anti-PD-1 response in melanoma. The CDR3 runs 13 residues. V lost 5 bases to trimming and J lost 0 bases, with 2 bases between them. The germline CDR1 and CDR2 sequences are MDHEN and SYDVKM. Using roughly 15 ng of total RNA, TCR libraries were made with the QIAseq Immune Repertoire TCR panel. TCRdb used MiXCR to reprocess the reads, holding one entry per CDR3 protein. There are over 1,000 distinct CDR3 sequences in the sample; approximately 6.2% occur only once, and approximately 10% lies in the top ten. Sorting of live CD3+CD8+TCRalphabeta+ cells by PD-1 and/or TIGIT gave four subsets. Study results and caveats: Peptide assays on expanded sorted subsets replaced tumor-based reactivity testing.

This clonotype originated in a human donor with melanoma. The chain combines TRBV28 with TRBJ2-6; no clear D. This specimen consisted of CD8+ T cells from PBMCs, obtained at baseline or after one month of anti-PD-1 therapy (not recorded which). The CDR3 DNA reads TGTGCCAGCAGTAACTCTGGGGCCAACGTCCTGACTTTC. Translation gives CASSNSGANVLTF.